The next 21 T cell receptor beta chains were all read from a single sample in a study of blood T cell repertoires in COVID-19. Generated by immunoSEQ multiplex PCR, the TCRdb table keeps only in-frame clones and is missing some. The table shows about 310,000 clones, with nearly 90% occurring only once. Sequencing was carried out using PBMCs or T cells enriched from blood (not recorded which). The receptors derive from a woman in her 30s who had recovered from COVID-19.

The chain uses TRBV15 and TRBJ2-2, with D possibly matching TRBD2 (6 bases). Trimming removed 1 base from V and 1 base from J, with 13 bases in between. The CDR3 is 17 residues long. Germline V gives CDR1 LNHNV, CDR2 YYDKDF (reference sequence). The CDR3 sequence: CATSRAGLARNTGELFF. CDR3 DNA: TGTGCCACCAGCAGAGCGGGGCTAGCGAGGAACACCGGGGAGCTGTTTTTT.

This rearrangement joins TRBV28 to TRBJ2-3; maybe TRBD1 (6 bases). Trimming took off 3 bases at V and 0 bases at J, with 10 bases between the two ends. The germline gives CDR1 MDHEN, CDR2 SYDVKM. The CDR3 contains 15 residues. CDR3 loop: CASSLGAVSTDTQYF. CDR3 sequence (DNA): TGTGCCAGCAGTTTGGGGGCAGTTAGCACAGATACGCAGTATTTT.

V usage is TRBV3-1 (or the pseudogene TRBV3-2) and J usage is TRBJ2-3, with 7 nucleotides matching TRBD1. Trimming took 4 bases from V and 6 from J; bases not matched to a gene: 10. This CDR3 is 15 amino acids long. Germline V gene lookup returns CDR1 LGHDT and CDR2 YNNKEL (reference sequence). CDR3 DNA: TGTGCCAGCAGCCCCATCTCCGGGACAGCGGATACGCAGTATTTT. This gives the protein CASSPISGTADTQYF.

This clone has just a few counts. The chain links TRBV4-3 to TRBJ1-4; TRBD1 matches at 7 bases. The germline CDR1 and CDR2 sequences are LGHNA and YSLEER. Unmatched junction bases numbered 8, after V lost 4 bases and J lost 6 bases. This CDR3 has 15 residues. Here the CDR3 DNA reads TGCGCCAGCAGCCGATCGGGACAGCCTTATGAAAAACTGTTTTTT. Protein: CASSRSGQPYEKLFF.

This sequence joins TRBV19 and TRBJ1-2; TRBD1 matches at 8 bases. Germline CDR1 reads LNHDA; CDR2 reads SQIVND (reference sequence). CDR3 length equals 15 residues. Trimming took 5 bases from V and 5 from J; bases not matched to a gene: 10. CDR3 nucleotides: TGTGCCAGTAGTGCACATGGACAGGGAATTTATGGCTACACCTTC. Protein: CASSAHGQGIYGYTF.

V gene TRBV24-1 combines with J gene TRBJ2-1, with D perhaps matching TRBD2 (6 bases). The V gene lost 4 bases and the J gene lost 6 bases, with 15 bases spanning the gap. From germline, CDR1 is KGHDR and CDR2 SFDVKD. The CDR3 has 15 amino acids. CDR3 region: CATSDSGEFVNEQFF. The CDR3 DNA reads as TGTGCCACCAGTGACTCGGGAGAGTTTGTCAATGAGCAGTTCTTC.

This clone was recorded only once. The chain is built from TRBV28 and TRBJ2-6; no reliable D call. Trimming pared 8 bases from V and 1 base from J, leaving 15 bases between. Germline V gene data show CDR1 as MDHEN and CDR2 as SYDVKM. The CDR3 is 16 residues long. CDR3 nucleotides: TGTGCCAGCGCTGTTTCTTCAGCGTCTGGGGCCAACGTCCTGACTTTC. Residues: CASAVSSASGANVLTF.

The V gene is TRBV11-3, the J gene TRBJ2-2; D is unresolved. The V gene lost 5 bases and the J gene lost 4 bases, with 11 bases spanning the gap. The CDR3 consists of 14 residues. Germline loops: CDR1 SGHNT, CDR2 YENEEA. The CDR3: CASSKYVGTGELFF. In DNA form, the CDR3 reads TGTGCCAGCAGCAAATACGTCGGCACCGGGGAGCTGTTTTTT.

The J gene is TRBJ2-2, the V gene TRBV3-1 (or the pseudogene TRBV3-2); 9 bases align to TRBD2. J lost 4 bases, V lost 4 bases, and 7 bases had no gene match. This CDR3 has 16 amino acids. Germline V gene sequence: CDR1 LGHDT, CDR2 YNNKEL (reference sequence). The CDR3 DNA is TGTGCCAGCAGCCGCCGACTAGCGGAGAGCACCGGGGAGCTGTTTTTT. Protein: CASSRRLAESTGELFF.

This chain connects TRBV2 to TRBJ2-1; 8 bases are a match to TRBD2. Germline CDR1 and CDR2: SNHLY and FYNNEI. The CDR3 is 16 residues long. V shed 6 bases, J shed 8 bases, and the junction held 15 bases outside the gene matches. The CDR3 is CASRRLSGTSSDEQFF. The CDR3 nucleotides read TGTGCCAGCAGACGACTCTCCGGGACTAGTAGCGATGAGCAGTTCTTC.

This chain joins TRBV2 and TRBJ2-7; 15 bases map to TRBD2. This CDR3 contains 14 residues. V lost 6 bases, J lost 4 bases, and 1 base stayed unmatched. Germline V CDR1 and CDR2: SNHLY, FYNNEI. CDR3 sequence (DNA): TGTGCCAGCAGAGGACTAGCGGGAGGGTACGAGCAGTACTTC. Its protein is CASRGLAGGYEQYF.

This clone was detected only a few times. In nucleotides, the CDR3 is TGTGCCAGCAGTTATGTGGGTAGCGGGAGGGACAATGAGCAGTTCTTC. Protein product: CASSYVGSGRDNEQFF. The chain carries TRBV6-5 and TRBJ2-1; 11 bases map to TRBD2. The V and J ends lost 3 bases and 5 bases, in that order; junction bases with no gene match: 6. Germline V gene sequence: CDR1 MNHEY, CDR2 SVGAGI. The CDR3 consists of 16 residues.

The CDR3 is CASSYGQGQETQYF. CDR3 coding DNA: TGTGCCAGCAGCTATGGACAGGGTCAAGAGACCCAGTACTTC. This sequence joins TRBV5-6 and TRBJ2-5; 8 positions agree with TRBD1. Germline CDR1 and CDR2: SGHDT and YYEEEE. The CDR3 is 14 amino acids. With 3 bases clipped from V and 2 bases from J, the junction kept 3 bases outside the gene matches.

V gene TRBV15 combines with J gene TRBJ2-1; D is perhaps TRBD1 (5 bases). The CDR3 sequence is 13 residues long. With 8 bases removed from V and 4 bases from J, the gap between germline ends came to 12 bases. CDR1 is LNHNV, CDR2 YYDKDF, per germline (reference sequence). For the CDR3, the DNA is TGTGCCACCGGGCTGCAGGGATACAATGAGCAGTTCTTC. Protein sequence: CATGLQGYNEQFF. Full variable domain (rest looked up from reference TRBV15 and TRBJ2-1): DAMVIQNPRYQVTQFGKPVTLSCSQTLNHNVMYWYQQKSSQAPKLLFHYYDKDFNNEADTPDNFQSRRPNTSFCFLDIRSPGLGDTAMYLCATGLQGYNEQFFGPGTRLTVL.

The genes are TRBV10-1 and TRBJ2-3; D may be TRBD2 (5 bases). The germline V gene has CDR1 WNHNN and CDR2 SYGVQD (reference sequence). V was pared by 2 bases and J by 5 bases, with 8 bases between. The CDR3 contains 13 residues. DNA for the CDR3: TGCGCCAGCAGTGAGCGGAGGCAAGATACGCAGTATTTT. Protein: CASSERRQDTQYF.

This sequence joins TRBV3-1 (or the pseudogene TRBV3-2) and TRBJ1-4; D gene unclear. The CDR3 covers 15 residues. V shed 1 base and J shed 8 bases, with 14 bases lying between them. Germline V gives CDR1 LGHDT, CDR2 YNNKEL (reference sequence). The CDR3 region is CASSQGANRQEKLFF. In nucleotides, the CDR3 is TGTGCCAGCAGCCAAGGGGCGAACCGTCAGGAAAAACTGTTTTTT.

The chain's CDR3 is CASSSLAGGADTQYF. Here the CDR3 DNA reads TGTGCCAGCAGTTCTCTAGCGGGTGGGGCAGATACGCAGTATTTT. The rearrangement links TRBV28 to TRBJ2-3; TRBD2 aligns across 8 bases. The CDR3 extends over 15 amino acids. Germline CDR1 is MDHEN and CDR2 is SYDVKM. Trimming took 4 bases from V and 4 from J; bases not matched to a gene: 7. The whole variable domain, filled in from reference TRBV28 and TRBJ2-3, reads DVKVTQSSRYLVKRTGEKVFLECVQDMDHENMFWYRQDPGLGLRLIYFSYDVKMKEKGDIPEGYSVSREKKERFSLILESASTNQTSMYLCASSSLAGGADTQYFGPGTRLTVL.

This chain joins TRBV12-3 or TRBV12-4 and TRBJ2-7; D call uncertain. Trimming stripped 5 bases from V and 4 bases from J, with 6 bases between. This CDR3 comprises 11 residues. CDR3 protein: CASSLVYEQYF. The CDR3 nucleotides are TGTGCCAGCAGTCTCGTATACGAGCAGTACTTC.

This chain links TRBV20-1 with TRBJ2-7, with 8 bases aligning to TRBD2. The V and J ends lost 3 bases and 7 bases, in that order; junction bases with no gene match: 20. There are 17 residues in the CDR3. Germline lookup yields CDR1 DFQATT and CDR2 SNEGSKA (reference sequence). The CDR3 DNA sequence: TGCAGTGCTAGTCTGCCCAGCGGGAGTCCTCTTGTCGTGGAGCAGTACTTC. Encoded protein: CSASLPSGSPLVVEQYF.

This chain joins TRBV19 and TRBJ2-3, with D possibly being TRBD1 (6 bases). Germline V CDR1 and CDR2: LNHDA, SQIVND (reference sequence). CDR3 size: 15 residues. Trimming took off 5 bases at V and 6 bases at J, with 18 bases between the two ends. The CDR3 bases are TGTGCCAGTAGTTTTGGCCACAGGGTTTCGGATACGCAGTATTTT. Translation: CASSFGHRVSDTQYF. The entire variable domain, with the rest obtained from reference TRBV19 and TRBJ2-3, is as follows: DGGITQSPKYLFRKEGQNVTLSCEQNLNHDAMYWYRQDPGQGLRLIYYSQIVNDFQKGDIAEGYSVSREKKESFPLTVTSAQKNPTAFYLCASSFGHRVSDTQYFGPGTRLTVL.

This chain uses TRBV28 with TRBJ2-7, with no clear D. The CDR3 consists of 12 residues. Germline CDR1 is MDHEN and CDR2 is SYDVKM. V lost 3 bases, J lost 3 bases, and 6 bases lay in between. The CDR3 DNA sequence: TGTGCCAGCAGTTTTACTGACTACGAGCAGTACTTC. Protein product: CASSFTDYEQYF.